The 4 T cell receptor beta chains below all came from one sample that was sequenced in a study of blood T cell repertoires in COVID-19. Sequenced by immunoSEQ multiplex PCR; TCRdb stores in-frame clones only, minus some. The sample shows under 300,000 clones, 88% of them seen only once. Sequenced: peripheral blood. Every receptor here comes from a woman aged 40 to 50 who had recovered from COVID-19.

The gene calls are TRBV5-1 and TRBJ1-2, with TRBD1 identical over 8 bases. V lost 2 bases and J lost 6; bases outside the gene matches: 9. The V gene's germline CDR1 is SGHRS and CDR2 YFSETQ. There are 15 residues in the CDR3. CDR3 in amino acids: CASSFQGTGIDGYTF. CDR3 bases: TGCGCCAGCAGCTTTCAGGGGACAGGCATCGATGGCTACACCTTC.

The chain joins TRBV6-2 or TRBV6-3 to TRBJ2-7; D is undetermined. Germline CDR1 MNHEY, CDR2 SVGEGT. V was pared by 0 bases and J by 1 base, with 7 bases between. The length of the CDR3 is 14 residues. CDR3 nucleotide sequence: TGTGCCAGCAGTTACTCTGCCGGGTCCTACGAGCAGTACTTC. Amino acid sequence: CASSYSAGSYEQYF.

V and J are TRBV10-3 and TRBJ2-1, with 14 positions matching TRBD2. J was trimmed by 6 bases and V by 5 bases; bases with no gene match: 6. Germline V CDR1 and CDR2: ENHRY, SYGVKD. This CDR3 is 16 amino acids long. The chain's CDR3 is CAISSPGLAGANEQFF. CDR3 in DNA: TGTGCCATCAGTTCCCCGGGACTAGCGGGAGCCAATGAGCAGTTCTTC.

CDR3 coding DNA: TGCGCCAGCAGCTTGACGAGACAGGGGCGCTTACAGGATGGCTACACCTTC. Amino acids: CASSLTRQGRLQDGYTF. The chain is built from TRBV5-1 and TRBJ1-2; 8 positions agree with TRBD1. Trimming took 1 base from V and 6 from J; bases not matched to a gene: 14. The CDR3 has 17 residues. CDR1 is SGHRS, CDR2 YFSETQ, per germline.